Presented here are 3 T cell receptor beta chains from one specimen sequenced in a study of shared clonotypes between healthy human individuals. Some clones are missing from TCRdb's copy, which holds only in-frame ones; the method was immunoSEQ multiplex PCR. The sample has about 2.3 million clones; roughly 93% are singletons. The sample consisted of naive CD4+ T cells from PBMCs. The subset is: CD45RA+ positively selected. The source of these receptors is a man aged 18 to 30 in good health. Some clones in this sample may be carry-over from other donors' samples.

On this clone: Other nucleotide sequences from this sample produce the same CDR3. V is TRBV10-3 and J is TRBJ1-1; D might be TRBD1 (5 bases). V shed 0 bases and J shed 7 bases, with 6 bases lying between them. The CDR3 sequence is 12 residues long. Per the germline V gene, CDR1 is ENHRY and CDR2 is SYGVKD. CDR3 region: CAISESGGEAFF. In DNA, the CDR3 is TGTGCCATCAGTGAGTCTGGGGGTGAAGCTTTCTTT.

This clone was seen only once. This chain uses TRBV29-1 with TRBJ2-1, with D possibly matching TRBD2 (6 bases). The CDR3 length is 16 residues. V was trimmed by 2 bases and J by 0 bases, leaving 14 bases between them. Germline CDR1 is SQVTM and CDR2 is ANQGSEA. CDR3 sequence reads: CSVEIGSGISYNEQFF. The CDR3 nucleotides are TGCAGCGTTGAAATCGGGAGTGGAATCTCCTACAATGAGCAGTTCTTC.

The DNA for the CDR3 is TGTGCCAGCAGCGAGACAGGGTCCCTGCAGGGCCAGCATTTT. Protein: CASSETGSLQGQHF. This rearrangement joins TRBV2 to TRBJ1-5, with 7 bases matching TRBD1. CDR3 length: 14 amino acids. Per germline, CDR1 SNHLY and CDR2 FYNNEI. V gave up 6 bases and J gave up 12 bases; unmatched junction bases: 14.